The clone carrying this T cell receptor (beta chain) was seen just once. Study processing details: The assay estimated nucleated cells by amplifying reference gene primers. The assay was immunoSEQ multiplex PCR, and TCRdb's table has in-frame clones only and misses some. V and J calls and clone size follow that table, whereas D and trimming were derived from the DNA. The table has 200,000 to 250,000 clones, about three quarters seen once. This record belongs to a study of blood T cell repertoires in COVID-19. Study as a whole: Sources were T cells, B-cell-depleted T cells, or PBMCs; the material itself was cDNA or gDNA.

V gave up 6 bases and J gave up 6 bases; unmatched junction bases: 11. The CDR3 length is 16 residues. Germline lookup yields CDR1 SNHLY and CDR2 FYNNEI. The TCR was taken from a woman in her sixties or seventies with acute or convalescent COVID-19. This rearrangement joins TRBV2 to TRBJ1-6; 7 nucleotides align to TRBD1. The sequencing sample was made of peripheral blood. The CDR3 here is CASRLRPGQSNSPLHF. The CDR3 bases are TGTGCCAGCAGACTTAGACCGGGACAGAGTAATTCACCCCTCCACTTT. Based on the CDR3 plus reference TRBV2 and TRBJ1-6, the full variable domain is EPEVTQTPSHQVTQMGQEVILRCVPISNHLYFYWYRQILGQKVEFLVSFYNNEISEKSEIFDDQFSVERPDGSNFTLKIRSTKLEDSAMYFCASRLRPGQSNSPLHFGNGTRLTVT.